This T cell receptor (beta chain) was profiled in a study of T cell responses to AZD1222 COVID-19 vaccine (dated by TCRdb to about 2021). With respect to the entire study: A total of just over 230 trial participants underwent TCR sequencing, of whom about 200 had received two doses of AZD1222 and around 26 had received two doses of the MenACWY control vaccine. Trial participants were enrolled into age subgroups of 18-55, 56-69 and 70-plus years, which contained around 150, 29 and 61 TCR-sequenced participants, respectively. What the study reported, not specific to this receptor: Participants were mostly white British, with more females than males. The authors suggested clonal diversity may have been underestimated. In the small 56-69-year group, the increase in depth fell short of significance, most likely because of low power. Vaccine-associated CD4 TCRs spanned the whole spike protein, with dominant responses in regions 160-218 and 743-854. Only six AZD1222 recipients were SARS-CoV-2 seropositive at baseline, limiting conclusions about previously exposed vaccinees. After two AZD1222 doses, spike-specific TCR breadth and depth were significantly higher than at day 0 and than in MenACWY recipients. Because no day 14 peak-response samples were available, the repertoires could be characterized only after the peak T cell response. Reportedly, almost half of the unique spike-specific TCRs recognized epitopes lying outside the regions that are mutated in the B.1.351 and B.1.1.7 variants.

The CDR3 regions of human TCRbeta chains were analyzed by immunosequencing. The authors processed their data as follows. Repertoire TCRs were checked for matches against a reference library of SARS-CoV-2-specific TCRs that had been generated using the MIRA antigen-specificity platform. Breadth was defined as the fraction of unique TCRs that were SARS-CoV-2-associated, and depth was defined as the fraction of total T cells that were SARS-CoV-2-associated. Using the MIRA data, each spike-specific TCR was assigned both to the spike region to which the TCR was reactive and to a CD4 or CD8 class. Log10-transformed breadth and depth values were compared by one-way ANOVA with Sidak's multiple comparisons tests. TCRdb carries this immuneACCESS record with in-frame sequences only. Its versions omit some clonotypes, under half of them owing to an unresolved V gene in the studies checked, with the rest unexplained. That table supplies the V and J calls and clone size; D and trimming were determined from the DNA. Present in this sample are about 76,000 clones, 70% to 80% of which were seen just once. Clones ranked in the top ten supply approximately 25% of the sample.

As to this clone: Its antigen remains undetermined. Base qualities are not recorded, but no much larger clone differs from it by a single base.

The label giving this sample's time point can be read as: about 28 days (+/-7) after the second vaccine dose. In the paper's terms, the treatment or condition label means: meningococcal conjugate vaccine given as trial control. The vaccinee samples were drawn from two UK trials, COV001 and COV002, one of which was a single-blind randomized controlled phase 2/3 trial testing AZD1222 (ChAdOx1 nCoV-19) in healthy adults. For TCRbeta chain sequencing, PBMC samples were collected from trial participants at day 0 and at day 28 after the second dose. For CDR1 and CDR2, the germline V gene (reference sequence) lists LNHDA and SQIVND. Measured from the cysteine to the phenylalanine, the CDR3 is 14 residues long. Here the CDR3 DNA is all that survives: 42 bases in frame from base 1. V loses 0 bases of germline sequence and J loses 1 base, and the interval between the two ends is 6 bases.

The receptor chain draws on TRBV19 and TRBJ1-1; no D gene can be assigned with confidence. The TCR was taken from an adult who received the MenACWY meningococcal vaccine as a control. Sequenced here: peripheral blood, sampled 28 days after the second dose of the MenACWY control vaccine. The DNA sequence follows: TGTGCCAGTAGTATAGATGGGAGGAACACTGAAGCTTTCTTT. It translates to CASSIDGRNTEAFF. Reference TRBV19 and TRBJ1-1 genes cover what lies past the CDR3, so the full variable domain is DGGITQSPKYLFRKEGQNVTLSCEQNLNHDAMYWYRQDPGQGLRLIYYSQIVNDFQKGDIAEGYSVSREKKESFPLTVTSAQKNPTAFYLCASSIDGRNTEAFFGQGTRLTVV.